The 22 T cell receptor beta chains in this list originate from one sample, sequenced in a study of tissue T cells after allogeneic stem cell transplantation. Sequencing used immunoSEQ multiplex PCR; TCRdb keeps in-frame clones, though not all of them. Of about 48,000 clones in the sample, 73% were seen once. The sequenced material came from sorted cells pooled from one or two spleens. Every receptor here comes from a pool of C57BL/6 mice in good health.

This clone was recorded once. Mouse germline and gene names are used. The CDR3 extends 1 residue past the end of the read, so its final part is completed from the germline J gene. V is TRBV19 and J is TRBJ2-5; TRBD1 aligns across 10 bases. Losses at the gene ends were 1 base for V and 2 bases for J; bases not matched to a gene: 4. There are 16 residues in the CDR3. Germline assignment: CDR1 FNHDT and CDR2 SITEND (reference sequence). CDR3 protein: CASSIMTGGGQDTQYF. The CDR3 bases that were read are TGTGCCAGCAGTATAATGACAGGGGGCGGCCAAGACACCCAGTAC.

This clone was counted only a few times. Mouse names are used for the genes. The missing CDR3 end, 1 residue past where the read stops, is filled in from the germline J gene. This sequence joins TRBV31 and TRBJ2-7; D might be TRBD2 (7 bases). Germline CDR1 GKSSPN, CDR2 SITVG. The V and J ends lost 0 bases and 7 bases respectively, with 7 bases between them. The CDR3 loop spans 11 amino acids. The DNA read from the CDR3 is TGTGCCTGGAGTCTGGGGGGCGAACAGTAC. This gives the protein CAWSLGGEQY. The full CDR3 reads CAWSLGGEQYF.

A note on this clone: The listed genes are named as in mouse. Read sequence stops 1 residue before the CDR3 end, and the germline J gene provides the missing end. The chain links TRBV13-2 to TRBJ1-4; D gene unclear. This CDR3 has 14 amino acids. Germline CDR1 NNHNN, CDR2 SYGAGS (reference sequence). V dropped 0 bases and J dropped 0 bases, with 3 bases sitting between them. This CDR3 reads CASGDGVSNERLFF. Incomplete CDR3 DNA: TGTGCCAGCGGTGATGGAGTTTCCAACGAAAGATTATTT.

On this clone itself: The genes and germline here are from mouse. The read comes to an end 1 residue before the CDR3 does, leaving the germline J gene to fill in the end. The V gene is TRBV2, the J gene TRBJ1-4; 7 positions match TRBD1. This CDR3 has 15 residues. Per the germline V gene, CDR1 is LGHNA and CDR2 is YSYQKL. The ends lost 3 bases at V and 3 bases at J; junction bases unmatched: 4. The CDR3 DNA, read in part, is TGTGCCAGCAGCCACCCGGGACAGACCAACGAAAGATTATTT. Translating it yields CASSHPGQTNERLF. The whole CDR3 region reads CASSHPGQTNERLFF.

As to this clone: Gene labels here are mouse ones. The read terminates 1 residue ahead of where the CDR3 ends, so the germline J gene completes it. J is TRBJ1-1 and V is TRBV13-1, with unresolved D. Germline V gives CDR1 NSHNY, CDR2 SYGAGN. V lost 2 bases and J lost 0, with 8 bases in between. The CDR3 has 14 residues. CDR3 residues: CASSEDGANTEVFF. The covered CDR3 bases are TGTGCCAGCAGTGAGGACGGTGCAAACACAGAAGTCTTC.

In the case of this clone: Germline and genes here are mouse. From the germline J gene comes the end of the CDR3, since the read stops 1 residue before it. V gene TRBV5 combines with J gene TRBJ2-5, with TRBD2 as a possible D gene (5 bases). The germline V and J ends were trimmed by 2 bases and 0 bases, with 6 bases remaining between them. The CDR3 extends over 14 amino acids. CDR1 and CDR2 (germline): LGHNA, YNLKQL (reference sequence). Incomplete CDR3 DNA: TGTGCCAGCAGCCAATGGGGTAACCAAGACACCCAGTAC. Protein: CASSQWGNQDTQY. The whole CDR3 reads CASSQWGNQDTQYF.

Only a few counts were recorded for this clone. The listed genes are named as in mouse. The CDR3 end is not reached by the read, which stops 1 residue before it; the germline J gene fills it in. The V gene is TRBV13-2, the J gene TRBJ1-5; 7 bases match TRBD1. Losses at the gene ends were 5 bases for V and 1 base for J; bases not matched to a gene: 3. The CDR3 spans 14 residues. The V gene's germline CDR1 is NNHNN and CDR2 SYGAGS (reference sequence). CDR3 residues: CASGTTGNNQAPLF. CDR3 DNA, as far as it was read: TGTGCCAGCGGGACGACAGGGAACAACCAGGCTCCGCTT.

Regarding this clone: Mouse gene names apply. The read gets to within 1 residue of the CDR3 end, and the germline J gene fills in the rest. The V gene is TRBV13-2, the J gene TRBJ1-1, with a weak D call TRBD1 (5 bases). The CDR3 runs to 15 residues. V was pared by 0 bases and J by 3 bases, with 12 bases between. The germline V gene encodes CDR1 NNHNN and CDR2 SYGAGS (reference sequence). The CDR3 DNA, read in part, is TGTGCCAGCGGTGATGCGGAGGGGCGTCACACAGAAGTCTTC. Amino acid sequence: CASGDAEGRHTEVF. The complete CDR3 protein is CASGDAEGRHTEVFF.

On this clone itself: The germline and genes are mouse ones. The DNA ends 1 residue before the CDR3 does, and the rest of the CDR3 is filled in from the germline J gene. J is TRBJ2-4 and V is TRBV3, with TRBD1 matching 9 bases. The junction had 3 bases not matched to a gene; V was cut back by 5 bases and J by 6 bases. Germline V lookup: CDR1 SNHLY, CDR2 FYNGKV (reference sequence). CDR3 length: 13 amino acids. CDR3 in amino acids: CASSPDRGNTLYF. Incomplete CDR3 DNA: TGTGCCAGCAGCCCAGACAGGGGGAACACCTTGTAC. Drawing the rest from reference TRBV3 and TRBJ2-4, the complete variable domain is GPKVLQIPSHQIIDMGQMVTLNCDPVSNHLYFYWYKQILGQQMEFLVNFYNGKVMEKSKLFKDQFSVERPDGSYFTLKIQPTALEDSAVYFCASSPDRGNTLYFGAGTRLSVL.

To note about this clone: Gene names and germline refer to mouse. The read comes to an end 1 residue before the CDR3 does, leaving the germline J gene to fill in the end. V and J are TRBV31 and TRBJ2-5, with TRBD2 matching over 8 bases. The CDR3 spans 14 residues. J gave up 6 bases and V 0 bases, and 5 bases lay outside the gene matches. Germline CDR1 is GKSSPN and CDR2 is SITVG. The CDR3 sequence is CAWSLVGGEDTQYF. CDR3 DNA, as far as it was read: TGTGCCTGGAGTCTAGTTGGGGGGGAGGACACCCAGTAC.

This clone came up once. Mouse names are used for the genes. The missing CDR3 end, 1 residue past where the read stops, is filled in from the germline J gene. This chain joins TRBV19 and TRBJ1-4; D not resolved. Germline loops: CDR1 FNHDT, CDR2 SITEND (reference sequence). V was cut by 4 bases and J by 0 bases, with 7 bases left in between. The length of the CDR3 is 14 residues. CDR3 bases read: TGTGCCAGCAGTCCTACAATTTCCAACGAAAGATTATTT. Its translation is CASSPTISNERLF. The whole CDR3 protein reads CASSPTISNERLFF.

As for this clone: Genes here carry mouse names. With the read ending 1 residue before the CDR3 end, the germline J gene is used to fill in that end. The J gene is TRBJ1-2, the V gene TRBV12-2; D not resolved. V shed 1 base and J shed 7 bases, with 6 bases lying between them. CDR1 and CDR2 (germline): SGHLS, HYDKME. There are 11 residues in the CDR3. The sequenced CDR3 bases are TGTGCCAGCTCTCTGGGTCACGACTACACC. Protein product: CASSLGHDYT. The entire CDR3 protein reads CASSLGHDYTF. Full variable domain (rest looked up from reference TRBV12-2 and TRBJ1-2): NSGVVQSPRYIIKGKGERSILKCIPISGHLSVAWYQQTQGQELKFFIQHYDKMERDKGNLPSRFSVQQFDDYHSEMNMSALELEDSAVYFCASSLGHDYTFGSGTRLLVI.

Comment on this clone: The germline and genes are mouse ones. The read terminates 1 residue before the CDR3 end, so the remaining end is supplied by the germline J gene. This chain uses TRBV16 with TRBJ2-1; 8 bases line up with TRBD1. This CDR3 contains 15 residues. Germline CDR1 reads SGHSA; CDR2 reads FRNQAP. With 5 bases clipped from V and 3 bases from J, the junction kept 6 bases outside the gene matches. The CDR3 here is CASSRTGGIYAEQFF. The DNA read from the CDR3 is TGTGCAAGCAGCCGTACAGGGGGGATCTATGCTGAGCAGTTC.

As for this clone: Gene names follow the mouse nomenclature. Coverage ceases 1 residue before the CDR3 finishes, and the germline J gene fills in the end. J is TRBJ1-2 and V is TRBV13-3, with D tentatively TRBD1 (6 bases). V lost 1 base to trimming and J lost 0 bases, with 10 bases between them. The CDR3 contains 15 residues. Germline values: CDR1 NNHDY, CDR2 SYVADS. The CDR3 reads CASSDTGTTNSDYTF. Incomplete CDR3 DNA: TGTGCCAGCAGTGATACCGGGACAACAAACTCCGACTACACC.

Concerning this clone: Genes and germline are mouse. The sequenced fragment ends 1 residue before the CDR3 boundary, so the rest is inferred from the germline J gene. J is TRBJ1-2 and V is TRBV2, with 7 bases aligning to TRBD1. Germline-derived CDR1 and CDR2 are LGHNA and YSYQKL. V gave up 1 base and J gave up 4 bases; unmatched junction bases: 0. The CDR3 has 13 amino acids. This chain's CDR3 is CASSQGDSSDYTF. The CDR3 DNA, read in part, is TGTGCCAGCAGCCAAGGGGACAGCTCCGACTACACC.

Note on this clone: Each gene name is a mouse one. The read ends 1 residue before the CDR3 terminus; that terminus is restored from the germline J gene. V is TRBV15 and J is TRBJ2-3; no definite D call. The germline V and J ends were trimmed by 6 bases and 1 base, with 8 bases remaining between them. The germline V gene has CDR1 SGHND and CDR2 FRSKSL. The CDR3 runs to 13 residues. CDR3 DNA, as far as it was read: TGTGCCAGCAGCCAGGACCGTGCAGAAACGCTGTAT. It translates to CASSQDRAETLY. The entire CDR3 protein is CASSQDRAETLYF.

This clone was observed once. Genes here carry mouse names. From the germline J gene comes the end of the CDR3, since the read stops 1 residue before it. Other DNA sequences in this sample translate to the same CDR3. The rearrangement uses TRBV26 and TRBJ2-5, with D uncertain. Germline V gene lookup returns CDR1 KGHPV and CDR2 FQNQEV (reference sequence). The V gene lost 1 base and the J gene lost 2 bases, with 4 bases spanning the gap. The CDR3 has 13 amino acids. Partial CDR3 DNA: TGTGCCAGCAGTCTGTACAGCCAAGACACCCAGTAC. It specifies CASSLYSQDTQY. The complete CDR3 sequence is CASSLYSQDTQYF. Complete variable domain (other parts from reference TRBV26 and TRBJ2-5): NSKVIQTPRYLVKGQGQKAKMRCIPEKGHPVVFWYQQNKNNEFKFLINFQNQEVLQQIDMTEKRFSAECPSNSPCSLEIQSSEAGDSALYLCASSLYSQDTQYFGPGTRLLVL.

Regarding this clone: Genes and germline are mouse. The read finishes 1 residue shy of the CDR3 end, and the germline J gene is used to complete it. The same CDR3 also results from other DNA sequences found in this sample. J is TRBJ1-2 and V is TRBV2; no clear D gene. From germline, CDR1 is LGHNA and CDR2 YSYQKL. Deletions cut 3 bases from V and 0 bases from J, with 2 bases between. The CDR3 sequence is 12 residues long. The CDR3 sequence: CASSQTNSDYTF. The part of the CDR3 DNA that was read is TGTGCCAGCAGCCAGACAAACTCCGACTACACC.

In regard to this clone: The germline and genes are mouse ones. Read coverage stops 1 residue before the CDR3 terminus; the germline J gene supplies the remainder. The V gene is TRBV13-2, the J gene TRBJ2-1; D unresolved. This CDR3 is 16 amino acids long. From germline, CDR1 is NNHNN and CDR2 SYGAGS (reference sequence). Trimming shortened V by 2 bases and J by 6 bases, and 18 bases separated the two germline ends. The sequenced part of the CDR3 DNA is TGTGCCAGCGGTGAAGGAGGGAGGGATTATGGTGCTGAGCAGTTC. This gives the protein CASGEGGRDYGAEQF. The whole CDR3 protein reads CASGEGGRDYGAEQFF.

This clone has only a few counts. All gene names here are mouse names. The read comes to an end 1 residue before the CDR3 does, leaving the germline J gene to fill in the end. This chain joins TRBV5 and TRBJ2-7; 9 bases map to TRBD2. Trimming took 4 bases from V and 4 from J; bases not matched to a gene: 2. Germline values: CDR1 LGHNA, CDR2 YNLKQL (reference sequence). CDR3 length: 13 amino acids. The sequenced part of the CDR3 DNA is TGTGCCAGCAGCCCCGGACTGGGGTATGAACAGTAC. Residues: CASSPGLGYEQY. The CDR3 in full is CASSPGLGYEQYF.

As to this clone: Gene names follow the mouse nomenclature. The CDR3 end is not reached by the read, which stops 1 residue before it; the germline J gene fills it in. The chain has TRBV14 and TRBJ2-4; 8 bases match TRBD1. V shed 4 bases, J shed 1 base, and the junction held 5 bases outside the gene matches. The CDR3 runs 15 residues. Germline CDR1 reads SGHDT; CDR2 reads FRDEAV. CDR3 DNA (partial): TGTGCCAGCAGTGCGACAGGGGTTGGTCAAAACACCTTGTAC. Translated, it gives CASSATGVGQNTLY. In full, the CDR3 is CASSATGVGQNTLYF.

This clone has a handful of counts. Mouse germline and gene names are used. Read coverage stops 1 residue before the CDR3 terminus; the germline J gene supplies the remainder. This chain uses TRBV13-1 with TRBJ2-5; no clear D. This CDR3 has 11 amino acids. V was cut by 3 bases and J by 3 bases, with 2 bases left in between. The germline V gene has CDR1 NSHNY and CDR2 SYGAGN. The part of the CDR3 DNA that was read is TGTGCCAGCAGTGCTCAAGACACCCAGTAC. As protein: CASSAQDTQY. The full-length CDR3 reads as CASSAQDTQYF.